Shown below are 21 T cell receptor beta chains from a single sample sequenced in a study of blood T cell repertoires in COVID-19. The protocol was immunoSEQ multiplex PCR, while the TCRdb copy is restricted to in-frame clones and leaves out a portion. The sample lists around 250,000 clones, 91% seen once, with 1.2% in the top ten. Sequenced material: PBMCs or T cells enriched from blood (not recorded which). All receptors come from a human donor in a cohort exposed to, infected with or recovered from COVID-19 (not recorded which). The donor label of this sample is uncertain.

This clone was seen more than once but under ten times. The chain recombines TRBV9 with TRBJ2-2, with TRBD2 matching 10 bases. CDR1 and CDR2 (germline): SGDLS, YYNGEE. The CDR3 runs to 16 residues. V lost 4 bases to trimming and J lost 2 bases; unmatched junction nucleotides: 5. The CDR3 loop is CASSSLAGVNTGELFF. In DNA form, the CDR3 reads TGTGCCAGCAGCTCTCTAGCGGGGGTTAACACCGGGGAGCTGTTTTTT.

V and J are TRBV18 and TRBJ1-4; maybe TRBD1 (6 bases). The germline gives CDR1 KGHSH, CDR2 LQKENI. CDR3 length: 16 amino acids. The V end was cut by 4 bases, the J end by 4 bases, with 16 bases between. The CDR3: CASSHNTGLGNEKLFF. The CDR3 region has the DNA TGTGCCAGCTCACATAACACAGGGTTGGGTAATGAAAAACTGTTTTTT.

The chain joins TRBV19 to TRBJ2-2; weak D call: TRBD1 (6 bases). The germline V gene has CDR1 LNHDA and CDR2 SQIVND (reference sequence). CDR3 length equals 15 residues. V gave up 8 bases and J gave up 1 base, with 14 bases separating them. The CDR3 is CASCFWDKNTGELFF. The CDR3, as DNA: TGTGCCAGTTGTTTTTGGGACAAGAACACCGGGGAGCTGTTTTTT.

The V call is TRBV5-1, the J call TRBJ2-2, with TRBD1 matching 9 bases. Per the germline V gene, CDR1 is SGHRS and CDR2 is YFSETQ. The CDR3 runs 15 residues. Trimming cost V 2 bases and J 6 bases; bases outside gene matches: 5. CDR3 amino acids: CASSLGTGTAGELFF. The CDR3 nucleotides are TGCGCCAGCAGCTTAGGGACAGGGACCGCCGGGGAGCTGTTTTTT.

This clone was seen a single time. This chain connects TRBV7-9 to TRBJ2-3; 12 nucleotides align to TRBD1. Germline assignment: CDR1 SEHNR and CDR2 FQNEAQ (reference sequence). The CDR3 loop spans 19 amino acids. Trimming took 5 bases from V and 6 from J; bases not matched to a gene: 18. Here the CDR3 DNA reads TGTGCCAGCAGCCGGCGCTCCAGGGACAGGGGGCGAATTCTTGATACGCAGTATTTT. It codes for CASSRRSRDRGRILDTQYF.

This clone appeared a few times. V usage is TRBV2 and J usage is TRBJ2-1, with TRBD2 identical over 7 bases. This CDR3 has 14 residues. The germline gives CDR1 SNHLY, CDR2 FYNNEI. Losses at the gene ends were 4 bases for V and 4 bases for J; bases not matched to a gene: 4. Here the CDR3 reads CASSAAGVYNEQFF. The CDR3 bases are TGTGCCAGCAGTGCGGCGGGGGTTTACAATGAGCAGTTCTTC.

The chain joins TRBV5-1 to TRBJ1-5; perhaps TRBD1 as D (6 bases). The CDR3 is 13 amino acids. CDR1 is SGHRS, CDR2 YFSETQ, per germline. Trimming shortened V by 7 bases and J by 1 base, and 9 bases separated the two germline ends. The chain's CDR3 is CASPRGSNQPQHF. Here the CDR3 DNA reads TGCGCCAGCCCCAGGGGAAGCAATCAGCCCCAGCATTTT.

V and J are TRBV19 and TRBJ1-1; tentative D call: TRBD1 (5 bases). V was trimmed by 3 bases and J by 1 base, leaving 9 bases between them. The CDR3 is made up of 14 amino acids. The V gene's germline CDR1 is LNHDA and CDR2 SQIVND (reference sequence). The chain's CDR3 is CASSIGRGNTEAFF. The CDR3 bases are TGTGCCAGTAGTATTGGAAGGGGGAACACTGAAGCTTTCTTT.

This chain links TRBV27 with TRBJ2-2, with 7 bases aligning to TRBD2. Germline V CDR1 and CDR2: MNHEY, SMNVEV (reference sequence). V lost 0 bases and J lost 0; bases outside the gene matches: 4. This CDR3 has 17 residues. DNA of the CDR3: TGTGCCAGCAGTTTATCGCCGGGGGGTACGAACACCGGGGAGCTGTTTTTT. This codes for CASSLSPGGTNTGELFF.

The chain is built from TRBV5-5 and TRBJ1-4; D not certain. CDR1 is SGHKS, CDR2 YYEKEE, per germline (reference sequence). The CDR3 has 15 amino acids. Deletions cut 1 base from V and 5 bases from J, with 12 bases between. The CDR3 sequence is CASSLNPLINEKLFF. The DNA for the CDR3 is TGTGCCAGCAGCTTGAATCCCCTTATAAATGAAAAACTGTTTTTT.

Judged by abundance, this clone is medium-sized (0.01 to 0.1%). The chain has TRBV4-3 and TRBJ1-1, with 7 bases matching TRBD1. Germline CDR1 LGHNA, CDR2 YSLEER. This CDR3 contains 17 residues. V lost 3 bases to trimming and J lost 0 bases; unmatched junction nucleotides: 10. The CDR3 loop is CASSQERTGFLNTEAFF. The DNA for the CDR3 is TGCGCCAGCAGCCAGGAGCGGACAGGATTCCTGAACACTGAAGCTTTCTTT.

The chain joins TRBV7-2 to TRBJ2-7; D is possibly TRBD2 (5 bases). Trimming took 2 bases from V and 0 from J, leaving 8 bases between them. The CDR3 is made up of 14 amino acids. Germline lookup yields CDR1 SGHTA and CDR2 FQGNSA. CDR3 amino acids: CASSLSGSSYEQYF. The CDR3 DNA reads as TGTGCCAGCAGCTTATCGGGGTCCTCCTACGAGCAGTACTTC.

The chain employs TRBV6-4 and TRBJ2-3; 8 bases align to TRBD2. This CDR3 has 13 amino acids. Germline loops: CDR1 MRHNA, CDR2 SNTAGT. Germline trimming cut 10 bases from V and 0 bases from J; bases unmatched to any gene: 3. The DNA for the CDR3 is TGTGCCACCTCTAGCGGGAGCACAGATACGCAGTATTTT. Amino acid sequence: CATSSGSTDTQYF.

This clone was detected only a few times. The chain couples TRBV12-5 to TRBJ1-3; D not certain. Germline V gene data show CDR1 as LGHNT and CDR2 as FRNRAP. The V end was cut by 1 base, the J end by 2 bases, with 15 bases between. The CDR3 consists of 17 residues. The DNA of the CDR3 is TGTGCTAGTGGTTTGGCAACCGACGGGAAGACTGGAAACACCATATATTTT. Its protein is CASGLATDGKTGNTIYF.

This clone was recorded once. This chain links TRBV9 with TRBJ2-1; 9 bases are shared with TRBD2. The CDR3 contains 17 residues. Per the germline V gene, CDR1 is SGDLS and CDR2 is YYNGEE. The trim removed 5 bases at V and 5 bases at J, leaving 14 bases unmatched. The CDR3 loop is CASSIAGAGGIDNEQFF. The CDR3 DNA sequence: TGTGCCAGCAGTATCGCTGGGGCGGGGGGGATTGACAATGAGCAGTTCTTC.

This sequence joins TRBV9 and TRBJ2-3, with D perhaps matching TRBD1 (5 bases). The V end was cut by 4 bases, the J end by 5 bases, with 14 bases between. The CDR3 sequence is 14 residues long. The V gene's germline CDR1 is SGDLS and CDR2 YYNGEE. DNA for the CDR3: TGTGCCAGCAGCCCCGAAGGGGCAGGAGATACGCAGTATTTT. Translation: CASSPEGAGDTQYF.

The genes are TRBV6-5 and TRBJ1-2; a weak D match, TRBD1 (6 bases). This CDR3 contains 15 residues. Trimming cost V 6 bases and J 6 bases, with 20 bases left between them. Germline V gene lookup returns CDR1 MNHEY and CDR2 SVGAGI. For the CDR3, the DNA is TGTGCCAGCAGCTGGGGGTCAGGGGATGGGGATGGCTACACCTTC. It yields the protein CASSWGSGDGDGYTF.

The gene calls are TRBV19 and TRBJ2-4; 9 bases are shared with TRBD1. The V and J ends lost 5 bases and 8 bases, in that order; junction bases with no gene match: 4. CDR3 length equals 13 residues. The germline gives CDR1 LNHDA, CDR2 SQIVND (reference sequence). The CDR3 spells CASSLDRGDIQYF. CDR3 nucleotide sequence: TGTGCCAGTAGTTTGGACAGGGGAGACATTCAGTACTTC.

CDR3 sequence: CASSQDQGTFMSYTF. In nucleotides, the CDR3 is TGCGCCAGCAGCCAAGATCAGGGGACGTTTATGAGCTACACCTTC. This chain uses TRBV4-1 with TRBJ1-2; D perhaps matches TRBD1 (6 bases). CDR3 length equals 15 residues. Germline CDR1 MGHRA, CDR2 YSYEKL. Trimming removed 0 bases at V and 9 bases at J, with 17 bases between.

This clone was observed a few times. The gene calls are TRBV19 and TRBJ1-1, with 7 bases that match TRBD1. The CDR3 totals 15 residues. Trimming cost V 9 bases and J 5 bases; bases outside gene matches: 15. Germline V CDR1 and CDR2: LNHDA, SQIVND (reference sequence). The CDR3 spells CASIADGQAPTEAFF. The DNA of the CDR3 is TGTGCCAGCATCGCAGATGGACAGGCCCCAACTGAAGCTTTCTTT.

This clone was seen only once. The chain carries TRBV11-2 and TRBJ2-1; 10 nucleotides line up with TRBD2. This CDR3 spans 15 amino acids. Germline CDR1 reads SGHAT; CDR2 reads FQNNGV. V shed 5 bases, J shed 2 bases, and the junction held 3 bases outside the gene matches. As DNA, the CDR3 is TGTGCCAGCAGCCTAGGACTAGCGGCCTACAATGAGCAGTTCTTC. Amino acid sequence: CASSLGLAAYNEQFF.